This T cell receptor beta chain derives from a study of T cell clonotyping in hematopoietic cell transplantation. Study observations and caveats: Higher Inverse Simpson Index values in graft donor and pretransplant recipient predicted broader posttransplant TCR diversity. After transplant, recipient diversity fell while pathologically expanded clonotypes grew through day 180.

The ends were cut back, 4 bases at V and 1 base at J, with 13 bases in the middle. The V gene's germline CDR1 is PRHDT and CDR2 FYEKMQ (reference sequence). This CDR3 comprises 15 residues. Of note for this clone: Its antigen is unidentified.

Time point denoted: recipient sample about 28 days before transplant, after cytoreduction. Recipient blood drawn about 28 days pretransplant and days 30, 100, 180 after. Some clones are missing from TCRdb's copy, which holds only in-frame ones; the method was immunoSEQ multiplex PCR. This sample has tens of thousands of clones, with approximately 90% found just once. Sequenced material: peripheral blood mononuclear cells, taken before stem cell transplant. This sequence was found in a man between 60 and 75 years old with biphenotypic leukemia. Some clones in this sample may be carry-over from other donors' samples. V usage is TRBV13 and J usage is TRBJ2-5, with D tentatively TRBD1 (6 bases). The DNA for the CDR3 is TGTGCCAGCAGCTCAGGGGCTAAATCCCAAGAGACCCAGTACTTC. It encodes CASSSGAKSQETQYF.